These T cell receptor beta chains were read from a single sample in a study of identical twins. MiXCR, run by TCRdb on the 5' RACE reads, gives a single entry per CDR3 protein. The data contain 1.5 million to 2 million distinct CDR3 sequences, around 33% of them singletons. Sequencing was carried out using cord blood. These receptors originate from a newborn girl in good health. Both conserved end residues are part of each CDR3. The order of the fields is D gene, clone size, V gene, J gene, CDR3 DNA, CDR3 protein. The D gene is left open where the match is weak. Expanded clones get a size class; other rows say once, few or many, or leave the size out.

>TRBD1|few|TRBV28|TRBJ2-3
TGTGCCAGCACCTACCACAGGGGAAGAACAGATACGCAGTATTTT
CASTYHRGRTDTQYF
>TRBD1|-|TRBV28|TRBJ1-2
TGTGCCAGCACCGAGAGGACAGGGGGGATTTATGGCTACACCTTC
CASTERTGGIYGYTF
>TRBD1|-|TRBV5-1|TRBJ1-2
TGCGCCAGCAGTCCAGGGACAGGGCATCACTATGGCTACACCTTC
CASSPGTGHHYGYTF
>TRBD2|few|TRBV29-1|TRBJ2-3
TGCAGCGTGTTGAAGCCTAGCGGGGGGTCGTATTTT
CSVLKPSGGSYF
>-|few|TRBV12-3/TRBV12-4|TRBJ2-3
TGTGCCAGCAGTTTAGGTAGCACAGATACGGAGTATTTT
CASSLGSTDTEYF
>TRBD1|-|TRBV5-1|TRBJ2-5
TGCGCCAGCAGCTTGGGGACAGGGGAGGAGGAGCAGTACTTC
CASSLGTGEEEQYF
>TRBD2|-|TRBV20-1|TRBJ2-1
TGCAGTGCTAGAGCCCTAGTGGCGGGAGAGGGCAATGAGCAGTTCTTC
CSARALVAGEGNEQFF
>-|-|TRBV19|TRBJ1-6
TGTGCCAGTAGTATACAGGGGAACAATTCACCCCTCCACTTT
CASSIQGNNSPLHF
>-|-|TRBV6-6|TRBJ1-5
TGTGCCAGCAGTTATGTCAGTGCGGGCAATCAGCCCCAGCATTTT
CASSYVSAGNQPQHF
>TRBD1|-|TRBV29-1|TRBJ2-3
TGCAGCTCTGGACAGGGGACAGATACGCAGTATTTT
CSSGQGTDTQYF
>-|-|TRBV30|TRBJ1-2
TGTGCCTGGAGTGTTTTAATGGGCAGGGCCCATACTAACTATGGCTACACCTTC
CAWSVLMGRAHTNYGYTF
>-|-|TRBV6-6|TRBJ1-1
TGTGCCAGCAGTTTTGACAGGACTGAAGCTTTCTTT
CASSFDRTEAFF
>TRBD2|-|TRBV6-7|TRBJ2-1
TGTGCCAGCAGTTACTGCGGGAGCCCCTACAATGAGCAGTTCTTC
CASSYCGSPYNEQFF
>-|-|TRBV6-1|TRBJ1-4
TGTGCCAGCAGAAATTCGCTACACCAATTTGCAACTAATGAAAAACTGTTTTTT
CASRNSLHQFATNEKLFF
>-|-|TRBV20-1|TRBJ2-3
TGCAGTGCTAGGCCCGGGTTCGCAGATACGCAGTATTTT
CSARPGFADTQYF
>TRBD2|-|TRBV12-3/TRBV12-4|TRBJ2-3
TGTGCCAGCAGGTTTGGACTAGCAGCAGATACGCAGTATTTT
CASRFGLAADTQYF
>-|few|TRBV14|TRBJ2-1
TGTGCCAGCAGCGGGGCTAGGCGCTCCTACAATGAGCAGTTCTTC
CASSGARRSYNEQFF
>TRBD2|few|TRBV20-1|TRBJ2-3
TGCAGTGCTCGGGGGCAAGCGGGAGGCTCACGAGATACGCAGTATTTT
CSARGQAGGSRDTQYF
>-|-|TRBV18|TRBJ1-2
TGTGCCAGCTCACCAGACAGGCCAACAAACTATGGCTACACCTTC
CASSPDRPTNYGYTF
>-|few|TRBV11-2|TRBJ1-4
TGTGCCAGCAGCTTAGTTCGGGGGGCTTCTAATGAAAAACTGTTTTTT
CASSLVRGASNEKLFF
>TRBD2|-|TRBV4-1|TRBJ2-5
TGCGCCAGCAGCCAACGGACTAGCGGGGGGGCGGGGGAGACCCAGTACTTC
CASSQRTSGGAGETQYF
>-|few|TRBV20-1|TRBJ1-4
TGCAGTGCTAGACCCTGGGGGGGTTGGGAAAAACTGTTTTTT
CSARPWGGWEKLFF
>-|few|TRBV28|TRBJ1-5
TGTGCCAGCAGTTTAGGTGTCAGGCCACTCCATCAGCCCCAGCATTTT
CASSLGVRPLHQPQHF
>TRBD2|few|TRBV5-1|TRBJ2-1
TGCGCCAGCAGCTTGAACGCGGGAGGGCCTTCGGATGAGCAGTTCTTC
CASSLNAGGPSDEQFF
>-|many|TRBV3-1|TRBJ2-4
TGTGCCAGCAGCCAAGCCAAAAACATTCAGTACTTC
CASSQAKNIQYF
>TRBD2|few|TRBV18|TRBJ2-1
TGTGCCAGCTCACCACAGAGCGGGGGGGCGAATGAGCAGTTCTTC
CASSPQSGGANEQFF
>-|-|TRBV7-9|TRBJ1-1
TGTGCCAGCAGCCTCAACAGAGGACAAACTTACACTGAAGCTTTCTTT
CASSLNRGQTYTEAFF